The 6 T cell receptor beta chains below come from one sample, sequenced in a study of blood T cell repertoires in COVID-19. Generated by immunoSEQ multiplex PCR, the TCRdb table keeps only in-frame clones and is missing some. Of roughly 150,000 clones listed, 85% to 90% are singletons. Specimen: peripheral blood. The receptors shown here come from a woman in her thirties or forties with acute or convalescent COVID-19.

This chain uses TRBV7-9 with TRBJ1-2, with D tentatively TRBD1 (5 bases). The CDR3 covers 11 residues. Per the germline V gene, CDR1 is SEHNR and CDR2 is FQNEAQ (reference sequence). Deletions cut 3 bases from V and 9 bases from J, with 8 bases between. The CDR3 nucleotides read TGTGCCAGCAGCTTGGGGGGAAGCTACACCTTC. This gives the protein CASSLGGSYTF. Combining the CDR3 with reference TRBV7-9 and TRBJ1-2 gives the whole variable domain DTGVSQNPRHKITKRGQNVTFRCDPISEHNRLYWYRQTLGQGPEFLTYFQNEAQLEKSRLLSDRFSAERPKGSFSTLEIQRTEQGDSAMYLCASSLGGSYTFGSGTRLTVV.

On this clone: The sample contains more than one DNA sequence encoding this CDR3. This chain links TRBV18 with TRBJ2-2; 9 bases line up with TRBD1. Per germline, CDR1 KGHSH and CDR2 LQKENI. This CDR3 is 15 amino acids long. With 4 bases clipped from V and 4 bases from J, the junction kept 4 bases outside the gene matches. CDR3 protein: CASSRDRGSTGELFF. CDR3 bases: TGTGCCAGCTCACGCGACAGGGGGAGCACCGGGGAGCTGTTTTTT.

This clone was observed a single time. This chain uses TRBV19 with TRBJ2-7, with 7 positions matching TRBD2. This CDR3 has 15 residues. Per germline, CDR1 LNHDA and CDR2 SQIVND (reference sequence). The V and J ends lost 5 bases and 0 bases, in that order; junction bases with no gene match: 7. In DNA, the CDR3 is TGTGCCAGTAGTGGGTCCGGCGGGGGCTCCTACGAGCAGTACTTC. This codes for CASSGSGGGSYEQYF.

The V call is TRBV7-8, the J call TRBJ2-7; D may be TRBD2 (5 bases). V lost 4 bases and J lost 8, with 18 bases in between. CDR3 length equals 14 residues. Germline values: CDR1 SGHVS, CDR2 FQNEAQ. In DNA form, the CDR3 reads TGTGCCAGCAGCTCTCGAGAGGTGAGCGGCAAGCAGTACTTC. It specifies CASSSREVSGKQYF. Drawing the rest from reference TRBV7-8 and TRBJ2-7, the complete variable domain is GAGVSQSPRYKVAKRGQDVALRCDPISGHVSLFWYQQALGQGPEFLTYFQNEAQLDKSGLPSDRFFAERPEGSVSTLKIQRTQQEDSAVYLCASSSREVSGKQYFGPGTRLTVT.

Comment on this clone: This same CDR3 is encoded by further DNA sequences in the sample. The chain is built from TRBV11-3 and TRBJ2-7, with D hard to call. The CDR3 sequence is 14 residues long. Germline V lookup: CDR1 SGHNT, CDR2 YENEEA. V lost 1 base and J lost 0, with 7 bases in between. In DNA, the CDR3 is TGTGCCAGCAGCTTAGCCGGCGGCTCCTACGAGCAGTACTTC. It translates to CASSLAGGSYEQYF.

CDR3 loop: CASSADRSRLYEQYF. The CDR3 bases are TGTGCCAGCTCGGCTGACAGGTCCAGGCTCTACGAGCAGTACTTC. The chain employs TRBV18 and TRBJ2-7, with a weak D call TRBD1 (6 bases). The CDR3 is 15 residues long. Germline V gene data show CDR1 as KGHSH and CDR2 as LQKENI. V was cut by 6 bases and J by 3 bases, with 18 bases left in between.